The 13 T cell receptor beta chains below all came from one sample that was sequenced in a study of CD8 T cells in ankylosing spondylitis listed by TCRdb under 2017. The method behind the library was 5' RACE. The data were produced on an Illumina HiSeq 2500. TCRdb cleaned the public reads at Q25 with fastp, built clones with MiXCR and kept in-frame beta chains. Every entry covers one CDR3 protein and lists the most common genes and DNA from its rows. Across this sample there are 150,000 or so distinct CDR3 sequences, with approximately 32% seen only once. The ten largest account for around 6% of the sample. The sequenced sample consisted of synovial fluid, either unsorted or a sorted T cell fraction (not recorded which). The source is a male donor with ankylosing spondylitis.

V is TRBV7-9 and J is TRBJ1-2, with TRBD1 identical over 10 bases. CDR3 length: 17 residues. Germline V gene sequence: CDR1 SEHNR, CDR2 FQNEAQ (reference sequence). V lost 5 bases, J lost 8 bases, and 17 bases stayed unmatched. CDR3: CASSPGGQGLLSRGYTF. The CDR3 nucleotides are TGTGCCAGCAGCCCAGGGGGACAGGGGCTTCTCTCGCGGGGCTACACCTTC.

This chain joins TRBV29-1 and TRBJ1-2; TRBD1 aligns across 9 bases. This CDR3 comprises 12 residues. V shed 7 bases and J 4 bases; nucleotides not matched to a gene: 4. CDR1 SQVTM and CDR2 ANQGSEA come from the germline V gene. The CDR3 DNA is TGCAGCGCCATACAGGGGGCCTATGGCTACACCTTC. It specifies CSAIQGAYGYTF.

The rearrangement joins TRBV28 to TRBJ2-7, with TRBD2 as a possible D gene (7 bases). Germline CDR1 reads MDHEN; CDR2 reads SYDVKM. The CDR3 totals 15 residues. Deletions cut 2 bases from V and 3 bases from J, with 14 bases between. CDR3: CASSLRGGWVYEQYF. CDR3 in DNA: TGTGCCAGCAGTTTAAGGGGGGGATGGGTCTACGAGCAGTACTTC.

Written as DNA, the CDR3 is TGTGCCAGCAGCAGGCTAGCGGTATACAATGAGCAGTTCTTC. Its translation is CASSRLAVYNEQFF. The chain employs TRBV11-2 and TRBJ2-1, with 7 bases aligning to TRBD2. The CDR3 is 14 residues long. V was clipped by 5 bases and J by 4 bases; unmatched bases: 5. CDR1 and CDR2 (germline): SGHAT, FQNNGV.

The rearrangement links TRBV10-3 to TRBJ2-1; D unclear. The V end was cut by 5 bases, the J end by 6 bases, with 11 bases between. The CDR3 has 13 amino acids. CDR1 and CDR2 (germline): ENHRY, SYGVKD. DNA for the CDR3: TGTGCCATCAGTACCAACCCGGGCAATGAGCAGTTCTTC. Its translation: CAISTNPGNEQFF.

As DNA, the CDR3 is TGTGCCAGCAGTGAATTGGTGGTTGGGCGGGAGACCCAGTACTTC. It yields the protein CASSELVVGRETQYF. The rearrangement uses TRBV25-1 and TRBJ2-5, with D uncertain. The CDR3 covers 15 residues. Germline V CDR1 and CDR2: MGHDK, SYGVNS. The germline V and J ends were trimmed by 1 base and 5 bases, with 14 bases remaining between them.

The sample holds a few counts of this clonotype. The chain has TRBV7-9 and TRBJ2-7; 7 bases fit TRBD2. There are 14 residues in the CDR3. Germline V gene data show CDR1 as SEHNR and CDR2 as FQNEAQ (reference sequence). Trimming at V came to 7 bases and at J to 0 bases, leaving 6 bases not matched to a gene. The DNA for the CDR3 is TGTGCCAGCATGGGGGGGACGGGCTCCTACGAGCAGTACTTC. The encoded protein is CASMGGTGSYEQYF.

This clonotype was found a few times. The rearrangement uses TRBV5-1 and TRBJ1-3; a weak D match, TRBD1 (5 bases). Germline V gene sequence: CDR1 SGHRS, CDR2 YFSETQ. The CDR3 runs 15 residues. Trimming removed 4 bases from V and 0 bases from J, with 11 bases in between. DNA of the CDR3: TGCGCCAGCAGCCGCGAAGGGGCCTCTGGAAACACCATATATTTT. It encodes CASSREGASGNTIYF.

J is TRBJ2-2 and V is TRBV19, with TRBD2 identical over 10 bases. CDR1 LNHDA and CDR2 SQIVND come from the germline V gene (reference sequence). The ends lost 9 bases at V and 4 bases at J; junction bases unmatched: 5. The CDR3 sequence is 14 residues long. The CDR3 DNA is TGTGCCAGCTCCGGACTAGCGGCCACCGGGGAGCTGTTTTTT. Protein sequence: CASSGLAATGELFF.

J is TRBJ2-7 and V is TRBV3-1; perhaps TRBD2 as D (5 bases). The V gene lost 4 bases and the J gene lost 0 bases, with 7 bases spanning the gap. CDR3 length: 13 residues. The V gene's germline CDR1 is LGHDT and CDR2 YNNKEL (reference sequence). CDR3 sequence reads: CASSRENSYEQYF. Written as DNA, the CDR3 is TGTGCCAGCAGCCGGGAGAACTCCTACGAGCAGTACTTC.

This clonotype has only a few counts. The V and J genes are TRBV9 and TRBJ2-1; maybe TRBD2 (6 bases). The ends were cut back, 3 bases at V and 3 bases at J, with 13 bases in the middle. Germline V gene sequence: CDR1 SGDLS, CDR2 YYNGEE. The length of the CDR3 is 15 residues. The CDR3 sequence is CASSARDSFYNEQFF. In DNA, the CDR3 is TGTGCCAGCAGCGCGCGGGACTCTTTCTACAATGAGCAGTTCTTC.

This clonotype was observed at least ten times. The CDR3 DNA reads TGTGCCAGCAGCACGGTGGGCGTGGAGAATCAGCCCCAGCATTTT. Its translation: CASSTVGVENQPQHF. The chain uses TRBV28 and TRBJ1-5; D unresolved. CDR1 and CDR2 from the germline V gene are MDHEN and SYDVKM. Trimming left V 6 bases short and J 4 bases short, with 16 bases between. The CDR3 is 15 residues long.

This clonotype was counted only a few times. The genes are TRBV2 and TRBJ2-7, with D unclear. The V end was cut by 3 bases, the J end by 6 bases, with 6 bases between. The CDR3 consists of 11 residues. Per germline, CDR1 SNHLY and CDR2 FYNNEI. The CDR3 DNA is TGTGCCAGCAGTGAGAAGGTCGAGCAGTACTTC. Residues: CASSEKVEQYF.